The clone carrying this T cell receptor (beta chain) occurred many times. What it binds is not known. The sample comes from a study of CD8 T cells in ankylosing spondylitis. Study results and limitations: Within ankylosing spondylitis blood, a TCR beta motif made up of several highly homologous variants appeared to be characteristic.

MiXCR, run by TCRdb on the 5' RACE reads, gives a single entry per CDR3 protein. The data hold about 210,000 distinct CDR3 sequences, with 7% to 8% observed a single time. The origin of this receptor is a male donor with ankylosing spondylitis. Sequencing used blood, either unsorted or a sorted T cell fraction (not recorded which).

The DNA of the CDR3 is TGTGCCAGTAGTAACGACAGGGCCTCCTACAATGAGCAGTTCTTC. It encodes CASSNDRASYNEQFF. The chain employs TRBV19 and TRBJ2-1, with 7 bases lining up with TRBD1. V lost 4 bases to trimming and J lost 0 bases; unmatched junction nucleotides: 3. CDR3 length: 15 amino acids. The germline CDR1 and CDR2 sequences are LNHDA and SQIVND (reference sequence).